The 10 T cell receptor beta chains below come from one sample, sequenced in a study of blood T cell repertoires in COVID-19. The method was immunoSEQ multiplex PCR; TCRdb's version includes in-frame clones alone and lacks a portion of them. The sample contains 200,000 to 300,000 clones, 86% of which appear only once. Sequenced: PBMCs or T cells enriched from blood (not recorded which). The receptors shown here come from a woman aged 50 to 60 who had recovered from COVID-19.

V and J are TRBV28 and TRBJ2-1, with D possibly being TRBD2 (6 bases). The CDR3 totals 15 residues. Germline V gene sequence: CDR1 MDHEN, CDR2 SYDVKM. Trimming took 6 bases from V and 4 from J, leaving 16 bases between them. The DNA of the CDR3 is TGTGCCAGCAGGGTGTATCTAGCGCAGTACAATGAGCAGTTCTTC. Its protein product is CASRVYLAQYNEQFF.

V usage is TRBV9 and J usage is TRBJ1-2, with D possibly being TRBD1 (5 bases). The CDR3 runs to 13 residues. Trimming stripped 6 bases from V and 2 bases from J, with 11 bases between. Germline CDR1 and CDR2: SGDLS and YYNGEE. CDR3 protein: CASNMGGNYGYTF. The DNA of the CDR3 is TGTGCCAGCAACATGGGGGGGAACTATGGCTACACCTTC.

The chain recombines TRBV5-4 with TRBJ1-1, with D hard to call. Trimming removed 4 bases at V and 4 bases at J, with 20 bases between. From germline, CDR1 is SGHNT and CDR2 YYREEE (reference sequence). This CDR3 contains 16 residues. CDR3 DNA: TGTGCCAGCAGCCCACCTGCAGGTGGGCGCTTCACTGAAGCTTTCTTT. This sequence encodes CASSPPAGGRFTEAFF.

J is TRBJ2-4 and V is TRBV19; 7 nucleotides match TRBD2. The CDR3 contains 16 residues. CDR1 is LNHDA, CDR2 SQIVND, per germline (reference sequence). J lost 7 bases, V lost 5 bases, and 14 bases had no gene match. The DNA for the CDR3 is TGTGCCAGTAGTGGGGGACTTAGCGGGTCCGGGAACATTCAGTACTTC. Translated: CASSGGLSGSGNIQYF.

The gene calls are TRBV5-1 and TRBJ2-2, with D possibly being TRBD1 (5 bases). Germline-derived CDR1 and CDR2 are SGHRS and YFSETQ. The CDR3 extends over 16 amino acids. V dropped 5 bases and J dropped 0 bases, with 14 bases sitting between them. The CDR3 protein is CASRPAGNSNTGELFF. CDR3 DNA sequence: TGCGCCAGCAGACCTGCAGGGAATTCGAACACCGGGGAGCTGTTTTTT.

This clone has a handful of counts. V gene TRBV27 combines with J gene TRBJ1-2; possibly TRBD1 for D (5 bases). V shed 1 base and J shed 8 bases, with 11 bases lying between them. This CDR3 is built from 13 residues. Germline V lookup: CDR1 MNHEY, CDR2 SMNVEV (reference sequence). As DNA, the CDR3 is TGTGCCAGCAGTTTATTGGCAGGGCTAGGCTACACCTTC. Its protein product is CASSLLAGLGYTF.

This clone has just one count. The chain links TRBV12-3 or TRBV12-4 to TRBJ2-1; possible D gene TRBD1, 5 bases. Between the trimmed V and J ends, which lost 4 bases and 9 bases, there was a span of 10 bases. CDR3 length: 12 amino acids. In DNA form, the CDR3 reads TGTGCCAGCAGTTCGCGACAGCCTGAGCAGTTCTTC. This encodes CASSSRQPEQFF.

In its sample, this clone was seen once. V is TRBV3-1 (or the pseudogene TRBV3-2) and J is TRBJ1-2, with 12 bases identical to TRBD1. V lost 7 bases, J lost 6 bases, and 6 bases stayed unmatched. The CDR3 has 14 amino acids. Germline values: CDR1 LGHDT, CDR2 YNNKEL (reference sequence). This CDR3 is CASKGQGAGNGYTF. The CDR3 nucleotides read TGTGCCAGCAAGGGACAGGGGGCAGGCAATGGCTACACCTTC.

The CDR3 nucleotides read TGTGCCAGCAGCTTGGGCAGGGGACGGTCTGGGGCCAACGTCCTGACTTTC. Translation: CASSLGRGRSGANVLTF. This chain uses TRBV7-3 with TRBJ2-6, with a weak D call TRBD1 (6 bases). The CDR3 is made up of 17 amino acids. Germline CDR1 SGHTA, CDR2 FQGTGA. The V gene lost 3 bases and the J gene lost 1 base, with 13 bases spanning the gap. The full variable domain, its missing parts supplied by reference TRBV7-3 and TRBJ2-6, is GAGVSQTPSNKVTEKGKYVELRCDPISGHTALYWYRQSLGQGPEFLIYFQGTGAADDSGLPNDRFFAVRPEGSVSTLKIQRTERGDSAVYLCASSLGRGRSGANVLTFGAGSRLTVL.

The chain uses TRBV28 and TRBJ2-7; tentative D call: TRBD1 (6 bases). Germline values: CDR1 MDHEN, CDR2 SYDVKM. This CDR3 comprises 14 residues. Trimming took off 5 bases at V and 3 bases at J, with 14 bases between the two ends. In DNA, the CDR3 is TGTGCCAGCAGTCCCTGGGACACCCGCTACGAGCAGTACTTC. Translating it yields CASSPWDTRYEQYF.